Described below is a single T cell receptor beta chain sequence and its context. No antigen is known for it. Produced via immunoSEQ multiplex PCR; TCRdb's table is partial and in-frame only. The sample has tens of thousands of clones, roughly 73% seen once; the top ten hold roughly 3.5%. The data stem from a study of early stage breast cancer tumors. Study-wide points: Blood repertoires resembled normal breast more than tumor.

The germline CDR1 and CDR2 sequences are SGHDT and YYEEEE. Trimming took 4 bases from V and 3 from J, leaving 14 bases between them. The CDR3 totals 15 residues. The sequence derives from a person in their forties with breast cancer. The chain recombines TRBV5-6 with TRBJ2-1, with D tentatively TRBD1 (6 bases). The specimen sequenced was blood. CDR3 DNA: TGTGCCAGCAGCCTTTATACAGGGTTCTACAATGAGCAGTTCTTC. Translated, it gives CASSLYTGFYNEQFF.